This TCR beta chain was identified in a study of T-cell memory formation after mild COVID-19. Looking at the study overall: Among the donors, TCR clusters were largely specific to each donor.

TCRdb re-called the 5' RACE reads through MiXCR, storing one row per CDR3 protein. Of 150,000 to 200,000 distinct CDR3 sequences listed, about a fifth were seen once; the top ten hold under 30%. Study-wide results and caveats: There were some responding clones in pre-infection memory, which suggested that cross-reactive memory had joined.

The germline gives CDR1 SGHDT, CDR2 YYEEEE. This CDR3 is built from 14 residues. Trimming took off 2 bases at V and 1 base at J, with 9 bases between the two ends. This clonotype was counted many times. Its target is not known. This receptor was identified in an adult woman who had mild COVID-19 (a few samples of this study predate the infection). Cell type and time point are not known. Sequenced sample: PBMCs or a T cell subset sorted from them (not recorded which). The chain couples TRBV5-6 to TRBJ2-5; TRBD1 is a possible D gene (6 bases). The CDR3 bases are TGTGCCAGCAGCTTACAACAGGGCCAAGAGACCCAGTACTTC. Translating it yields CASSLQQGQETQYF.